This TCR beta chain was profiled in a study of beta chain features in type 1 diabetes. Whole-study results and caveats: Among patients with Type 1 diabetes, TCRB CDR3s were moderately but significantly shorter in every one of the four CD4+ subsets.

Sequencing targeted expressed TCRB transcripts, as all isolated RNA had been reverse transcribed. TCRdb's copy holds only in-frame clones and misses some; the assay was immunoSEQ multiplex PCR. This table has some 330,000 clones, 10% to 15% appearing once. A heparinised blood draw that averaged around 100 mL was obtained once from each donor. Staining for CD45RO/CCR7/CD25/CD127/CD95/CD27 allowed sorting of CD4+ naive, central memory, regulatory and stem cell-like memory cells. Sorted populations all exceeded 98% purity. This clone was found a few times. Its antigen is currently unknown. The receptor's source is a woman aged 18 to 35 with type 1 diabetes. Sequenced: naive CD4+ T cells from blood.

The chain's CDR3 is CSARTDTQYF. CDR3 sequence (DNA): TGCAGTGCTAGGACTGATACGCAGTATTTT. This chain uses TRBV20-1 with TRBJ2-3; D unresolved. V was trimmed by 3 bases and J by 6 bases, leaving 4 bases between them. This CDR3 region has 10 residues. Per the germline V gene, CDR1 is DFQATT and CDR2 is SNEGSKA (reference sequence).